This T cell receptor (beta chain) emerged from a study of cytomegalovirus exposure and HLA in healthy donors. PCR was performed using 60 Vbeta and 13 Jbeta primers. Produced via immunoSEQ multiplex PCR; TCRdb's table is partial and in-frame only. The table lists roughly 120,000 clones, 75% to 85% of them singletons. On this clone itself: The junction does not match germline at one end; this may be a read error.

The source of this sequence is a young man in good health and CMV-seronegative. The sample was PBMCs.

The CDR3 DNA sequence: TGCGCCAGCAGCCAAGAACGGCAGCCCAGCTCCTACAGTGAGCAGTTCTTC. Translating gives CASSQERQPSSYSEQFF. The chain uses TRBV4-1 and TRBJ2-1, with D hard to call. The CDR3 has 17 amino acids. Germline V gene data show CDR1 as MGHRA and CDR2 as YSYEKL.